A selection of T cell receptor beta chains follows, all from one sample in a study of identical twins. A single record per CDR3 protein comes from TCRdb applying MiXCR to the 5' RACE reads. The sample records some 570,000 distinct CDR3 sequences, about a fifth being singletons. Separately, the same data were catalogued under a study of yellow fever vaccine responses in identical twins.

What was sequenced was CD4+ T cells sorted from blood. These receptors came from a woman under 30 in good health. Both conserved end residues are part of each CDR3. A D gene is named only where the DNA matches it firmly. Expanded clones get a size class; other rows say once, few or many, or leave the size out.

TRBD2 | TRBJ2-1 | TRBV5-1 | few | TGCGCCAGCAGCTACCCCCATCTGGCGGGAGTGAATGAGCAGTTCTTC | CASSYPHLAGVNEQFF
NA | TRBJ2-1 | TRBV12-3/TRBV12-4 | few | TGTGCCAGCTTTCATTCCATAGGCAATGAGCAGTTCTTC | CASFHSIGNEQFF
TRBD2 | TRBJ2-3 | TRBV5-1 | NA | TGCGCCAGCAGCTTGGCCACTAGCGGACGCACAGATACGCAGTATTTT | CASSLATSGRTDTQYF
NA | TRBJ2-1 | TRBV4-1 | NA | TGCGCCAGCAGCCAAGATCTTGCTAGTTACAATGAGCAGTTCTTC | CASSQDLASYNEQFF
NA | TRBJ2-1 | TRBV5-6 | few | TGTGCCAGCAGCTTGAACTATCTCAATGAGCAGTTCTTC | CASSLNYLNEQFF
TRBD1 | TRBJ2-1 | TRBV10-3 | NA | TGTGCCATCTTGGATGAGGTCAGGGGGACGTCCTCTACGTACAATGAGCAGTTCTTC | CAILDEVRGTSSTYNEQFF
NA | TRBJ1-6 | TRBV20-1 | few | TGCAGTGCTAGCGGAGGGGTTAATTCACCCCTCCACTTT | CSASGGVNSPLHF
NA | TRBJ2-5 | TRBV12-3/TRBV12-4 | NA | TGTGCCAGCAGAGGGGCCAAAGGGACCCAGTACTTC | CASRGAKGTQYF
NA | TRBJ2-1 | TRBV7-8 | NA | TGTGCCAGCAGCATACGCCGTGGGAGAACTATGTCCTACAATGAGCAGTTCTTC | CASSIRRGRTMSYNEQFF
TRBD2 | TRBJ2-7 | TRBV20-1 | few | TGCAGTGCTAGAGATTGGGGGGGCTACGAGCAGTACTTC | CSARDWGGYEQYF
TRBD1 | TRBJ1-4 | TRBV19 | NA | TGTGCCAGTAGTATTATGGGGACAGGGATAAAGGAACTGTTTTTT | CASSIMGTGIKELFF
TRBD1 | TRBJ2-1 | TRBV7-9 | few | TGTGCCAGCAGCGAGCGACAGGGTACCTACAATGAGCAGTTCTTC | CASSERQGTYNEQFF
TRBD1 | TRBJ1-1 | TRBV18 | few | TGTGCCAGCTCACCCCAGGGGGCGGTGGACACTGAAGCTTTCTTT | CASSPQGAVDTEAFF
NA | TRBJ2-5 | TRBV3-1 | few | TGTGCCAGCAGCCAAGACCCGGGCGCGAGGGAGACCCAGTACTTC | CASSQDPGARETQYF
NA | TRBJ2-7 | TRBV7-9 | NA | TGTGCCAGCAGCTTAGGAGGACGGACGAGCTCCTACGAGCAGTACTTC | CASSLGGRTSSYEQYF
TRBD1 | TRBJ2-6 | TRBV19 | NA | TGTGCCAGTAGTGACAGGGCAACTTCTGGGGCCAACGTCCTGACTTTC | CASSDRATSGANVLTF
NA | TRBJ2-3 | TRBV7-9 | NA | TGTGCCAGCCTACCTTGGGGGGCAGATAGGCAGTATTTT | CASLPWGADRQYF
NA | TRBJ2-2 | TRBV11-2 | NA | TGTGCCAGCAGCTTAGTGCCTCCCGGGGGGAACACCGGGGAGCTGTTTTTT | CASSLVPPGGNTGELFF
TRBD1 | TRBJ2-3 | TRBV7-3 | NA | TGTGCCAGCAGCCCGGGACAGGGAGGAAACACAGATACGCAGTATTTT | CASSPGQGGNTDTQYF
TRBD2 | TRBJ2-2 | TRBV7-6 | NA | TGTGCCGGCAGCTTGGGACTACCCGTCGCCGGGGAGCTGTTTTTT | CAGSLGLPVAGELFF
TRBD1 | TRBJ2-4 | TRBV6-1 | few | TGTGCCAGCAGTGAAGCGACAGGGGGAGACATTCAGTACTTC | CASSEATGGDIQYF
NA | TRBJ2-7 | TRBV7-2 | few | TGTGCCAGCAGTACGGGGCCAGGGGACCTCTACGAGCAGTACTTC | CASSTGPGDLYEQYF
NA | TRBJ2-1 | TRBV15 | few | TGTGCCACCAGCAGAGGACGGGACTACAATGAGCAGTTCTTC | CATSRGRDYNEQFF
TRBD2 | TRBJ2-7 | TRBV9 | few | TGTGCCAGCAGCGTAGGGGCTAGCGGGAGTCCCTACGAGCAGTACTTC | CASSVGASGSPYEQYF
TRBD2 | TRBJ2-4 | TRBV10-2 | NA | TGCGCCAGCAGTGAAGGGACTAGCGGGAGTCTCCAGTACTTC | CASSEGTSGSLQYF
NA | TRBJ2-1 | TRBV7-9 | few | TGTGCCAGCACGCAAGGGGGGGCTGAGCAGTTCTTC | CASTQGGAEQFF
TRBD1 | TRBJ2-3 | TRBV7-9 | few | TGTGCCAGCAGCCCGAGGACAGGAATCACAGATACGCAGTATTTT | CASSPRTGITDTQYF
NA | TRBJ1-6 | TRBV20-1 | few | TGCAGTGCTAGAGTCCGGGGGATTAATTCACCCCTCCACTTT | CSARVRGINSPLHF
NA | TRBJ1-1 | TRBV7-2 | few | TGTGCCAGCAGCCCCACGCGCAGCGGGGGCGGCACTGAAGCTTTCTTT | CASSPTRSGGGTEAFF
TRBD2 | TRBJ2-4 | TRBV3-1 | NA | TGTGCCTGCAGCCCCCAGCGGGAGTTGGAAAACATTCAGTACTTC | CACSPQRELENIQYF
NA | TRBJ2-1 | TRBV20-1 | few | TGCAGTGCTAGTGTAGTAGCGACGAATGAGCAGTTCTTC | CSASVVATNEQFF